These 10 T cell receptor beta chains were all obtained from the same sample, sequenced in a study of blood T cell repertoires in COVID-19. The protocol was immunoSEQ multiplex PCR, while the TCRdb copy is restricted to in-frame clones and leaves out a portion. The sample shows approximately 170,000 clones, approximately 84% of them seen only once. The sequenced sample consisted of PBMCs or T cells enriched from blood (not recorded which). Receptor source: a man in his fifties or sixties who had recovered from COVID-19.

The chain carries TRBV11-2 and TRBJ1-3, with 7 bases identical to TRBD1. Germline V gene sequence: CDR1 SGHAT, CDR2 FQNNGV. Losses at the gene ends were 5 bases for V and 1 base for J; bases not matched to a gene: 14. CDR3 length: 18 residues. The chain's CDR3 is CASSLIVGQPGSGNTIYF. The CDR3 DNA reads TGTGCCAGCAGCCTTATCGTGGGACAGCCAGGATCTGGAAACACCATATATTTT.

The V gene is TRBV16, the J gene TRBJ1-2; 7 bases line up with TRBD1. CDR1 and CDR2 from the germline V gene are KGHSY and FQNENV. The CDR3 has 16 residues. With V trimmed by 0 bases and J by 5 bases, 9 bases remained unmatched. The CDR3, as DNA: TGTGCCAGCAGCCAATCTAGAGGGGGCGCAGAGTATGGCTACACCTTC. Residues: CASSQSRGGAEYGYTF.

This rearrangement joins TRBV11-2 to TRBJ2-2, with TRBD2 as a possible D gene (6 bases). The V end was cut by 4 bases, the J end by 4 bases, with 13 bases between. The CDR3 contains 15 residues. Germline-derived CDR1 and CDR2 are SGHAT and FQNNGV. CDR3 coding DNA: TGTGCCAGCAGCTCGTTAGCGGAGGGCACCGGGGAGCTGTTTTTT. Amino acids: CASSSLAEGTGELFF. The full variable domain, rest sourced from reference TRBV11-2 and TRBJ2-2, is EAGVAQSPRYKIIEKRQSVAFWCNPISGHATLYWYQQILGQGPKLLIQFQNNGVVDDSQLPKDRFSAERLKGVDSTLKIQPAKLEDSAVYLCASSSLAEGTGELFFGEGSRLTVL.

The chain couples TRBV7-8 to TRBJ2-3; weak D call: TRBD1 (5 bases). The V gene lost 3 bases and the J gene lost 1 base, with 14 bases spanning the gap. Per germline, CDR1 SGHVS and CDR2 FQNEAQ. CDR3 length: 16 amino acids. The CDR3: CASSFLGRGRTDTQYF. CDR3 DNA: TGTGCCAGCAGCTTCCTCGGTAGGGGCCGCACAGATACGCAGTATTTT.

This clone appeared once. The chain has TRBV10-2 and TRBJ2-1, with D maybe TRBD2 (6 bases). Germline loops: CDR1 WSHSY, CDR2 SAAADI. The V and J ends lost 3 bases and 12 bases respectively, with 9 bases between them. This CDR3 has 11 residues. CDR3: CASSERLGQFF. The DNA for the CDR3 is TGCGCCAGCAGTGAACGACTAGGGCAGTTCTTC.

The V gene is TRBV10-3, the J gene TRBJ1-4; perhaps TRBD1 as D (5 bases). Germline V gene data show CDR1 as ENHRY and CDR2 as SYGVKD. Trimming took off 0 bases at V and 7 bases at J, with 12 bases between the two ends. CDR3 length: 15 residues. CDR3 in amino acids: CAISESAGRTEKLFF. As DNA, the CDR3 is TGTGCCATCAGTGAGTCTGCAGGGCGAACTGAAAAACTGTTTTTT.

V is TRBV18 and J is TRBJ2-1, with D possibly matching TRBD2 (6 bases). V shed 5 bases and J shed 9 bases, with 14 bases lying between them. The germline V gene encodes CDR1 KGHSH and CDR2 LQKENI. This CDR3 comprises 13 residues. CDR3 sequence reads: CASSGLGGAEQFF. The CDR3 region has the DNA TGTGCCAGCTCAGGTTTGGGAGGCGCTGAGCAGTTCTTC.

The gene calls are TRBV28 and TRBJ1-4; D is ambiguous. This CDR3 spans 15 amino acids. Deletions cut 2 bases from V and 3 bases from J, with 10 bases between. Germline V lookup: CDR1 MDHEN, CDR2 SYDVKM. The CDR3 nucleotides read TGTGCCAGCAGTTTAGCGGTCGGGGCTAATGAAAAACTGTTTTTT. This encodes CASSLAVGANEKLFF.

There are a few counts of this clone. The CDR3 DNA sequence: TGTGCCAGTAGTGCTTCCGGGACAGGGACTTTATATGGCTACACCTTC. Protein sequence: CASSASGTGTLYGYTF. The genes are TRBV19 and TRBJ1-2, with 9 bases identical to TRBD1. From germline, CDR1 is LNHDA and CDR2 SQIVND (reference sequence). This CDR3 has 16 amino acids. Losses at the gene ends were 5 bases for V and 5 bases for J; bases not matched to a gene: 12.

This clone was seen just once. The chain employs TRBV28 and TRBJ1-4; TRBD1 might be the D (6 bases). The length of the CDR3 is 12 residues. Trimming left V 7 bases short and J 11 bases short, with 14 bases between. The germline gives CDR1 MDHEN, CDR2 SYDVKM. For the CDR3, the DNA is TGTGCCAGCAAGCAGGGGCAAGGGAAACTGTTTTTT. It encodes CASKQGQGKLFF.